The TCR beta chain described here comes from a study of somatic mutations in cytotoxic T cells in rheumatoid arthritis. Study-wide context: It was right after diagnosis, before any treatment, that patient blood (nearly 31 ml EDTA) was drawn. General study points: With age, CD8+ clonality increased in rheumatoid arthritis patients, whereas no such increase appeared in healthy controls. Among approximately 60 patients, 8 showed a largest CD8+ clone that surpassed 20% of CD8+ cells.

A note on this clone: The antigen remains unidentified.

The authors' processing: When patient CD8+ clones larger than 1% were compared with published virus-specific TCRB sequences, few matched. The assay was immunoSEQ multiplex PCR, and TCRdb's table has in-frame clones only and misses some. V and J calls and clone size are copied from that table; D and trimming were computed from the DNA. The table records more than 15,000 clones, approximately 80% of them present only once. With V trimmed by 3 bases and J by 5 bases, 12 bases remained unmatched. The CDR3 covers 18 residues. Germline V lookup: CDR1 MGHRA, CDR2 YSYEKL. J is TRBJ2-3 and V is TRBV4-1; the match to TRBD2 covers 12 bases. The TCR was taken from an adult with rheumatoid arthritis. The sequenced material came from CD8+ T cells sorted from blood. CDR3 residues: CASSQLAYSTSGGDTQYF. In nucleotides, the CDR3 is TGCGCCAGCAGCCAGCTCGCCTACTCGACTAGCGGGGGAGATACGCAGTATTTT.